Here is one T cell receptor (beta chain) with its context. Antigen specificity is unknown. PCR used 60 Vbeta primers and 13 Jbeta primers. This table comes from immunoSEQ multiplex PCR, and its TCRdb copy is limited to in-frame clones, with some not included. The repertoire holds about 220,000 clones, with about 70% as singletons. This specimen comes from a study of cytomegalovirus exposure and HLA in healthy donors. Study results and caveats: Serostatus for CMV was the only available immune exposure information. The authors enumerated over 150 TCR beta chains as linked to cytomegalovirus. Some V segments could not be told apart, so they were left out, TRBV6-2 and TRBV6-3 among them.

This CDR3 is 14 amino acids long. The germline V and J ends were trimmed by 3 bases and 3 bases, with 11 bases remaining between them. The germline CDR1 and CDR2 sequences are SNHLY and FYNNEI. Sequencing was carried out using PBMCs. The V gene is TRBV2, the J gene TRBJ1-1; maybe TRBD1 (5 bases). The sequence came from a woman under 40 in good health and CMV-seronegative. The CDR3 DNA sequence: TGTGCCAGCAGTGACGGGGGAAAGGACACTGAAGCTTTCTTT. Protein: CASSDGGKDTEAFF.